This T cell receptor (beta chain) came from a study of CD8+ T cells in alopecia areata. Regarding the study as a whole: The link between baseline CD8+ expansion and response remains uncertain with one nonresponder. Normal scalp showed lower clonality than lesional scalp, especially alopecia totalis/universalis.

The V end was cut by 5 bases, the J end by 0 bases, with 14 bases between. This CDR3 spans 16 amino acids. The germline V gene encodes CDR1 SGHKS and CDR2 YYEKEE (reference sequence). About this clone: Its antigen is still unknown.

It was cDNA, reverse transcribed from extracted RNA, that served as the sequencing template. The protocol was immunoSEQ multiplex PCR, while the TCRdb copy is restricted to in-frame clones and leaves out a portion. The sample consists of approximately 200,000 clones, approximately 40% of them appearing once. Treatment defined: oral pan-JAK inhibitor, 5-10 mg twice daily. The source is a human donor with alopecia areata. The chain has TRBV5-5 and TRBJ1-4; no clear D. Sequences were derived from CD4+ T cells sorted from blood, sampled between weeks 36 and 40, from a patient treated with tofacitinib. The CDR3, as DNA: TGTGCCAGCAGTCCGCGGGGAGTTGCAACTAATGAAAAACTGTTTTTT. Its protein is CASSPRGVATNEKLFF. The whole variable domain, filled in from reference TRBV5-5 and TRBJ1-4, reads DAGVTQSPTHLIKTRGQQVTLRCSPISGHKSVSWYQQVLGQGPQFIFQYYEKEERGRGNFPDRFSARQFPNYSSELNVNALLLGDSALYLCASSPRGVATNEKLFFGSGTQLSVL.